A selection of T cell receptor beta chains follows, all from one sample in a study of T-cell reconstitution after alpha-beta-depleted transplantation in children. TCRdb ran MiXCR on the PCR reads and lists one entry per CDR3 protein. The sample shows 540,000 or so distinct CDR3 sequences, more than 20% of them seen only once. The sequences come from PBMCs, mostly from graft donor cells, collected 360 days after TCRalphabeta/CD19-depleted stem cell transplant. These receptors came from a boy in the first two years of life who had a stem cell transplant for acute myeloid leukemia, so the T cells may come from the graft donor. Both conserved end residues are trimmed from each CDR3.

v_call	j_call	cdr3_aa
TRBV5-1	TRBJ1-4	ASSLAEGGEKLF
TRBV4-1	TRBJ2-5	ASSQDRQGAILQETQY
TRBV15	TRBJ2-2	ATSRDPGWELF
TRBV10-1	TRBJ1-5	ASSEQGQPQH
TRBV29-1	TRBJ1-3	SVTNGNTIY
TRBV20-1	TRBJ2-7	SARDPGRGPFYEQY
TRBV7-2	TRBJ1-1	ASSRDPNTEAF
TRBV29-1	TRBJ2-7	SVLTSYEQY
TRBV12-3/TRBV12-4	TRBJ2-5	ASSPMGETQY
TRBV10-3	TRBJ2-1	ATQAGTFGNEQF
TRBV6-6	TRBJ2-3	ASSYIIGDTQY
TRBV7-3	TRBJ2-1	ASSLMGPIDRGGYIGQF
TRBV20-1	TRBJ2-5	SARGAGVETQY
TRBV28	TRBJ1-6	ASSSGTANSPLH
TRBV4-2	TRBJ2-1	ASSQDLGGASSYNEQF
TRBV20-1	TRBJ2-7	CATGGTGQSYEQY
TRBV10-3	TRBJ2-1	AISELPSADFVSNEQF
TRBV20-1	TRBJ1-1	SAEDVSPWGSEAF
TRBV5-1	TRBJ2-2	ASSLLRQGAGELF
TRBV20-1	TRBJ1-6	SAKGQGYNSPLH
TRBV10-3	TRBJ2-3	AISKTGVEADTQY
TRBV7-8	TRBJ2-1	ASSYRDFGNEQF
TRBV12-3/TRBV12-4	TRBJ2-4	ASTPDREENIQY
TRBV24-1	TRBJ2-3	ATSDNGAGPASTDTQY
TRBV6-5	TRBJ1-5	ASTQEGGNQPQH
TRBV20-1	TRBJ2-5	SASHPVLQGATFEETQY
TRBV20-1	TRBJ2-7	SAGRDRGSYEQY
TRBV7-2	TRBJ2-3	ASSSLAGGFTDTQY
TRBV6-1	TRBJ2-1	ASSSTFSALDPYNEQF
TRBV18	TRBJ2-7	ASSPPRPESYEQY